The clone carrying this T cell receptor (beta chain) was seen once. Only in-frame clones appear in the TCRdb table, and some are missing; sequencing was by immunoSEQ multiplex PCR. The sample includes about 37,000 clones, roughly 80% seen only once; the top ten take roughly 40%. The data are from a study of OX40 agonist ivuxolimab in advanced cancers. The source material was CD4+ or CD8+ T cells sorted from blood, sampled in a trial of the OX40 agonist ivuxolimab. The TCR was taken from an adult with an advanced solid tumor such as melanoma, head and neck, liver or kidney cancer.

CDR3 residues: CASSVGATQRQEQFF. The CDR3 nucleotides read TGTGCCAGCAGCGTAGGAGCTACGCAGAGACAGGAGCAGTTCTTC. The J gene is TRBJ2-1, the V gene TRBV9; tentative D call: TRBD1 (5 bases). This CDR3 is built from 15 residues. Germline CDR1 reads SGDLS; CDR2 reads YYNGEE. The V gene lost 0 bases and the J gene lost 10 bases, with 17 bases spanning the gap.